This record covers a single T cell receptor beta chain. Clones were read by immunoSEQ multiplex PCR, and TCRdb kept only the in-frame ones, dropping some. This sample has about 120,000 clones, with roughly nine tenths found just once. The CDR3 has 15 residues. Germline loops: CDR1 SGHNT, CDR2 YYREEE (reference sequence). J was trimmed by 0 bases and V by 4 bases; bases with no gene match: 5. This specimen belongs to a study of blood T cell repertoires in COVID-19. The TCR comes from a man in his sixties or seventies who had recovered from COVID-19. This chain links TRBV5-4 with TRBJ2-3; 7 nucleotides agree with TRBD2. Sequenced sample: peripheral blood. The CDR3 region has the DNA TGTGCCAGCAGCCTAGCGGAGAGGAGCACAGATACGCAGTATTTT. Its translation: CASSLAERSTDTQYF.